This T cell receptor beta chain was sequenced for a study of T cell repertoires in cytomegalovirus infection (dated by TCRdb to about 2019). Regarding the study in general: Donor HLA type was relevant to the analysis, as public TCR beta signatures indicated carriage of CMV infection together with the matching HLA type.

Overall results and qualifications from the work: The ex vivo response was dominated by HLA-C-restricted CMV-specific TCR beta clonotypes, which also provided the single most frequent clonotype in two of eight donors. Cumulative frequency of public TCR beta family members discriminated carriers of CMV infection plus the relevant HLA type in this cohort and an independent approximately 350-donor cohort.

Sequencing took place on an Illumina HiSeq 1500. In TCRdb, the public reads were trimmed at Q25 with fastp and aligned with MiXCR, with productive beta chains retained. Here each entry gathers all rows of one CDR3 protein and keeps the most common genes and DNA. The sample table holds approximately 97,000 distinct CDR3 sequences, of which about 17% were seen once. In total, the top ten clones hold approximately 7.6% of the sample. V is reduced by 7 bases and J by 1 base, leaving a spacing of 12 bases between them. Including cysteine and phenylalanine, the CDR3 has 13 amino acids. The retained sequence is limited to the CDR3, 39 bases, with the frame set at the first base. From a lookup of the germline V gene (reference sequence), CDR1 and CDR2 are DFQATT and SNEGSKA. As to this clonotype: Its target antigen remains unknown. No base-level quality is on record; no much larger clone is a single base apart.

Here the chain combines TRBV20-1 and TRBJ2-3; the D region possibly corresponds to TRBD2 (6 bases align). The clonotype comes from a human donor in good health (CMV status not recorded). Some clones in this sample may be carry-over from other donors' samples. The specimen was PBMCs. The CDR3 protein is CSVTERGTDTQYF. In nucleotide form, the sequence is TGCAGTGTTACTGAGCGGGGCACAGATACGCAGTATTTT.